This TCR beta chain was documented in a study of cytomegalovirus exposure and HLA in healthy donors. The V gene lost 2 bases and the J gene lost 2 bases, with 11 bases spanning the gap. The CDR3 runs 15 residues. Germline lookup yields CDR1 SGDLS and CDR2 YYNGEE. Overall study results and limits: Fewer than 200 TCR beta chains were listed as cytomegalovirus-associated. HLA-A and HLA-B allele assignments for most subjects were reportedly predicted accurately using TCR beta sequences. A few CMV-associated chains proved CMV antigen-specific in vitro. Most CMV-associated TCR beta chains appeared HLA-restricted in a later analysis.

About this clone itself: Its specificity is unknown.

Vbeta (60) and Jbeta (13) primers were used in the PCR. Generated by immunoSEQ multiplex PCR, the TCRdb table keeps only in-frame clones and is missing some. The table includes 85,000 to 100,000 clones, about 79% detected once. Material: PBMCs. The chain recombines TRBV9 with TRBJ1-5; D gene uncertain. The TCR comes from a male donor in good health and CMV-seropositive. The CDR3 protein is CASSVGDSGNQPQHF. The CDR3 DNA is TGTGCCAGCAGCGTGGGCGATAGTGGCAATCAGCCCCAGCATTTT.